The rows below give T cell receptor beta chains drawn from one sample of a study of blood T cells in healthy people across ages. TCRdb redid the calling of the 5' RACE reads with MiXCR, one entry per CDR3 protein. The sample carries about a million distinct CDR3 sequences, around 49% recorded once. The sample comprised blood. Every receptor here comes from a man under 40 in good health. The CDR3 runs from the conserved cysteine through the conserved F or W. A D gene is named only where the DNA matches it firmly. Not all rows give a size; the values are once, few, many and, for expanded clones, a class.

size,D,V,length,J,DNA,CDR3
.,.,TRBV20-1,12,TRBJ1-2,TGCAGTGCGAGGGAACTATCTTCCGGCTACACCTTC,CSARELSSGYTF
.,TRBD1,TRBV6-6,15,TRBJ1-1,TGTGCCAGCAGCCGCAGGGGACAGAGGAACACTGAAGCTTTCTTT,CASSRRGQRNTEAFF
few,TRBD1,TRBV5-1,14,TRBJ2-3,TGCGCCAGCAGGGGACAGGGGAGCACAGATACGCAGTATTTT,CASRGQGSTDTQYF
few,TRBD2,TRBV4-1,16,TRBJ2-7,TGCGCCAGCAGCCAAGTGGGGGGGACCGGGTCCTACGAGCAGTACTTC,CASSQVGGTGSYEQYF
few,TRBD1,TRBV7-9,13,TRBJ1-2,TGTGCCAGCAGCTCGTCGACAGGGGGCGGCTACACCTTC,CASSSSTGGGYTF
.,TRBD1,TRBV7-7,15,TRBJ2-7,TGTGCTAGCAGCCCCGGGACAGGTATTGCCTACGAGCAGTACTTC,CASSPGTGIAYEQYF
.,.,TRBV24-1,13,TRBJ2-3,TGTGCCACCAGTGGGGGGGACACAGATACGCAGTATTTT,CATSGGDTDTQYF
.,TRBD2,TRBV4-1,18,TRBJ2-3,TGCGCCAGCAGCCAAGATCGGACTAGCGGGGACTTCACAGATACGCAGTATTTT,CASSQDRTSGDFTDTQYF
.,TRBD1,TRBV29-1,13,TRBJ2-1,TGCAGCGTTCGACAGGGGGCCTACAATGAGCAGTTCTTC,CSVRQGAYNEQFF
few,.,TRBV4-1,17,TRBJ2-3,TGCGCCAGCAGCCAAGGACCCCTACTGCGAGTCACAGATACGCAGTATTTT,CASSQGPLLRVTDTQYF
few,TRBD2,TRBV4-1,15,TRBJ2-1,TGCGCCAGCAGACCACTACGGGGGGGGTACAATGAGCAGTTCTTC,CASRPLRGGYNEQFF
few,.,TRBV12-3/TRBV12-4,11,TRBJ2-3,TGTGCCAGCAGGAATACAGATACGCAGTATTTT,CASRNTDTQYF
few,.,TRBV28,11,TRBJ2-1,TGTGCCAGCAGCCACTCGAATGAGCAGTTCTTC,CASSHSNEQFF
.,.,TRBV18,14,TRBJ2-7,TGTGCCAGCTCACTAGGACAGCTCTCTAACGAGCAGTACTTT,CASSLGQLSNEQYF
few,.,TRBV12-3/TRBV12-4,15,TRBJ1-1,TGTGCCAGCAGTGAGGCAGGCCACGCGAACACTGAAGCTTTCTTT,CASSEAGHANTEAFF
.,.,TRBV20-1,8,TRBJ1-1,TGCAGTGTCCCAGGGGCTTTCTTT,CSVPGAFF
.,.,TRBV5-1,14,TRBJ1-4,TGCGCCAGCAGCTTGGCAAGGGGTGATGAAAAACTGTTTTTT,CASSLARGDEKLFF
.,TRBD2,TRBV20-1,14,TRBJ2-1,TGCAGTGCCTCTAGCGGGGGATACTACAATGAGCAGTTCTTC,CSASSGGYYNEQFF
.,.,TRBV19,16,TRBJ1-6,TGTGCCAGTAGTCTTGAAGCGGGCTCCTATAATTCACCCCTCCACTTT,CASSLEAGSYNSPLHF
few,.,TRBV18,13,TRBJ2-7,TGTGCCAGCTCAGTTCAGGAGTCCTACGAGCAGTACTTC,CASSVQESYEQYF
few,.,TRBV12-3/TRBV12-4,11,TRBJ1-4,TGTGCCAGCCTTAGCGGTGAAAAACTGTTTTTT,CASLSGEKLFF
.,.,TRBV12-3/TRBV12-4,13,TRBJ2-7,TGTGCCAGCAGTTTGATCTCGTCTGCCGAGCAGTACTTC,CASSLISSAEQYF
.,.,TRBV10-3,14,TRBJ1-1,TGTGCCATCAGTGAACCAGGGTGGAGCACTGAAGCTTTCTTT,CAISEPGWSTEAFF
few,.,TRBV24-1,12,TRBJ2-3,TGTGCCACCAGAGGCAGCACAGATACGCAGTATTTT,CATRGSTDTQYF
.,.,TRBV6-2/TRBV6-3,12,TRBJ1-1,TGTGCCAGCGCCGTTTTGAACACTGAAGCTTTCTTT,CASAVLNTEAFF
.,.,TRBV9,17,TRBJ2-7,TGTGCCAGCAGCGTAAATAGCTTGGGACAACTAAAGGGCGAGCAGTACTTC,CASSVNSLGQLKGEQYF
.,.,TRBV7-3,14,TRBJ2-3,TGTGCCAGCAAACCTAGCGAGAACACAGATACGCAGTATTTT,CASKPSENTDTQYF
few,.,TRBV5-1,16,TRBJ2-1,TGCGCCAGCAGCTTGCAATCGGCGAGCTCCTACAATGAGCAGTTCTTC,CASSLQSASSYNEQFF
.,.,TRBV28,16,TRBJ2-1,TGTGCCAGCAGTTTTTTGGGGCCCGGCCTGTACAATGAGCAGTTCTTC,CASSFLGPGLYNEQFF
once,TRBD2,TRBV25-1,15,TRBJ2-2,TGTGCCAGCAGGCGGGGGGCAGCGAACACCGGGGAGCTGTTTTTT,CASRRGAANTGELFF
.,.,TRBV6-2/TRBV6-3,15,TRBJ1-6,TGTGCCAGCAATGACCGCACGACGCTTCATTCACCCCTCCACTTT,CASNDRTTLHSPLHF
many,.,TRBV6-6,12,TRBJ2-7,TGTGCCAGCAGCACCGGGCGCTACGAGCAGTACTTC,CASSTGRYEQYF
.,.,TRBV29-1,12,TRBJ1-3,TGCAGCGTTGATCCAGGGGAAAACACCATATATTTT,CSVDPGENTIYF
.,.,TRBV28,15,TRBJ1-4,TGTGCCAGCAGTGCCCGACAGGCCCTTGGGGAAAAACTGTTTTTT,CASSARQALGEKLFF
.,.,TRBV24-1,15,TRBJ1-2,TGTGCCACCAGTGATGACTCCGGGACCCCCTATGGCTACACCTTC,CATSDDSGTPYGYTF
.,TRBD1,TRBV6-5,13,TRBJ2-5,TGTGCCAGCAGTTACAGGGGGCAGGGGACCCAGTACTTC,CASSYRGQGTQYF
.,.,TRBV9,12,TRBJ2-3,TGTGCCAGGGGGGCTCCCACAGATACGCAGTATTTT,CARGAPTDTQYF
.,.,TRBV7-2,13,TRBJ2-3,TGTGCCAGCAGCTTGGGGGGCCCAAATACGCAGTATTTT,CASSLGGPNTQYF
few,.,TRBV5-1,15,TRBJ2-3,TGCGCCAGCAGCTTGCGGGCGGATTCCACAGATACGCAGTATTTT,CASSLRADSTDTQYF
.,.,TRBV4-1,16,TRBJ1-2,TGCGCCAGCAGGCTTACCCAAACGGGGGCGGGCTATGGCTACACCTTC,CASRLTQTGAGYGYTF
few,TRBD2,TRBV27,14,TRBJ2-1,TGTGCCACGCATACCGGGACTAGCGGGGATGAGCAGTTCTTC,CATHTGTSGDEQFF
.,.,TRBV20-1,14,TRBJ2-1,TGCAGTGCTAGAGATCGACGGCATCAAGAGACCCAGTTCTTC,CSARDRRHQETQFF
.,.,TRBV11-2,13,TRBJ1-1,TGTGCCAGCAGCACGTCTCAGGGAATTGAAGCTTTCTTT,CASSTSQGIEAFF
.,TRBD2,TRBV11-2,17,TRBJ2-3,TGTGCCAGCAGCTTAGTTGGACTAGCGGTCGGGGGAGATACGCAGTATTTT,CASSLVGLAVGGDTQYF
.,TRBD1,TRBV29-1,15,TRBJ1-5,TGCAGCGTGGCTCGACAGGGGGCGAAGGGTCAGCCCCAGCATTTT,CSVARQGAKGQPQHF